The text below deals with one TCR beta chain. Read sequence stops 3 residues before the CDR3 end, and the germline J gene provides the missing end. CDR3 length equals 15 residues. In germline, CDR1 is KGHSH, CDR2 LQKENI. The V segment lost 6 bases and the J segment 1 base; nucleotides outside the gene matches: 8. The source of the sample is a study of T cells in women clearing cervical HPV infection. In the study overall: No precancer developed; the control's incident HPV16 infection cleared within 12 months.

TCRdb keeps only in-frame clones here, not all; method: immunoSEQ multiplex PCR. The sample includes under 45,000 clones. The sample comprised blood buffy coat. The sequence was collected from a woman aged 18-70 years with a cervical HPV16 infection that either progressed to CIN3+ or cleared (not recorded which). The chain recombines TRBV18 with TRBJ1-1; 7 bases map to TRBD1. This CDR3 reads CASSTWDRRNTEAFF. CDR3 DNA, as far as it was read: TGTGCCAGCTCCACGTGGGACAGACGGAACACTGAA.